This T cell receptor beta chain comes out of a study of human T cells and chemical hapten exposure. Study at large: Patch testing was performed with 0.01% DPC on the upper back, with reading at 6 days.

This clonotype was detected many times. The target antigen is unknown. The time point denotes: patch test 3, about 24 weeks after DPC sensitization. Treatment reported: therapeutic diphenylcyclopropenone sensitization with weekly scalp DPC. Blood draws came first, before each patch test. RNA extraction used unfractionated whole blood as the source of total RNA. A single record per CDR3 protein comes from TCRdb applying MiXCR to the RACE reads. The table includes over 70,000 distinct CDR3 sequences, 9.5% to 13% detected once. The CDR3 has 15 amino acids. The J segment lost 2 bases and the V segment lost 3 bases, leaving 7 bases of the junction unmatched. Germline CDR1 reads SGHDT; CDR2 reads YYEEEE. Study-level points and caveats: Patch test score rose with PT1 expanded TCRs, significant at 8, 16, 32, not 4.

The chain uses TRBV5-6 and TRBJ1-1, with 7 positions matching TRBD1. The receptor was isolated from a woman aged 25-40 years with alopecia areata. Some clones in this sample may be carry-over from other donors' samples. Specimen: whole blood, collected in connection with sensitization to the hapten diphenylcyclopropenone (DPC). Here the CDR3 reads CASSWTDRRNTEAFF. The DNA for the CDR3 is TGTGCCAGCAGCTGGACGGACAGGAGAAACACTGAAGCTTTCTTT.